This T cell receptor beta chain was sequenced for a study of T cell responses to AZD1222 COVID-19 vaccine. Broader study findings: Dominant CD4 TCR responses targeted spike regions 160-218 and 743-854. Close to half of spike-specific TCRs reportedly recognize unmutated variant regions. Baseline seropositivity occurred in only a handful of AZD1222 recipients. Repertoires were collected only later (after the peak T cell response had occurred).

A remark on this clone: The antigen is unknown.

Germline V lookup: CDR1 SGHRS, CDR2 YFSETQ. The ends were cut back, 4 bases at V and 6 bases at J, with 16 bases in the middle. CDR3 length: 14 amino acids. Repertoires were generated with immunoSEQ multiplex PCR, while TCRdb's copy carries only in-frame clones and drops some. The table has about 120,000 clones, around 92% seen once. The specimen was peripheral blood, collected on day 0 of AZD1222 vaccination. The chain uses TRBV5-1 and TRBJ1-2; possible D gene TRBD1, 5 bases. This receptor was obtained from an adult in good health. The DNA of the CDR3 is TGCGCCAGCAGCCAAGGAGGCCGGACAAATGGCTACACCTTC. Protein product: CASSQGGRTNGYTF.